This is a list of T cell receptor beta chains from one sample in a study of blood T cell repertoires in COVID-19. Sequencing was performed with immunoSEQ multiplex PCR; in TCRdb, only in-frame clones are kept and a portion is missing. The sample carries 130,000 or so clones, about four fifths recorded once. Input material: peripheral blood. Receptors were obtained from a woman in her sixties with acute or convalescent COVID-19. Each CDR3 is given with its conserved first and last residue. A D gene is named only where the DNA matches it firmly. Rows may omit the clone size; those that give it use once, few, many or a size class.

J | D | V | size | CDR3 | DNA
TRBJ2-3 | TRBD2 | TRBV9 | . | CASSDSLADSTDTQYF | TGTGCCAGCAGCGATTCCCTAGCGGATAGCACAGATACGCAGTATTTT
TRBJ1-1 | . | TRBV5-1 | . | CASSHSPNTEAFF | TGCGCCAGCAGCCATAGCCCGAACACTGAAGCTTTCTTT
TRBJ1-3 | . | TRBV6-6 | . | CASRTGKISGNTIYF | TGTGCCAGCAGAACGGGGAAGATCTCTGGAAACACCATATATTTT
TRBJ1-1 | . | TRBV4-2 | . | CASSQVFLEQENTEAFF | TGTGCCAGCAGCCAAGTATTTTTAGAACAGGAGAACACTGAAGCTTTCTTT
TRBJ2-1 | . | TRBV7-3 | . | CASSLGGQGEQFF | TGTGCCAGCAGCTTAGGGGGCCAGGGGGAGCAGTTCTTC
TRBJ1-6 | . | TRBV30 | few | CAWGIGQKNSPLHF | TGTGCCTGGGGGATCGGACAGAAGAATTCACCCCTCCACTTT
TRBJ1-5 | TRBD1 | TRBV30 | few | CAWSTGLEQPQHF | TGTGCCTGGTCGACAGGGCTTGAGCAGCCCCAGCATTTT
TRBJ2-3 | TRBD1 | TRBV19 | . | CASSTQGAGTDTQYF | TGTGCCAGTAGTACACAGGGGGCGGGCACAGATACGCAGTATTTT
TRBJ1-2 | TRBD1 | TRBV29-1 | . | CSVPLGQGNYGYTF | TGCAGCGTTCCCTTGGGACAGGGGAACTATGGCTACACCTTC
TRBJ1-1 | . | TRBV10-3 | . | CAIRDAGKNTEAFF | TGTGCCATCAGGGATGCAGGGAAGAACACTGAAGCTTTCTTT